The 20 T cell receptor beta chains given below trace back to one sample, sequenced in a study of T-cell reconstitution after alpha-beta-depleted transplantation in children. Preparing the TCRbeta library involved the use of unique molecular identifiers. TCRdb recomputed calls from the PCR reads with MiXCR, one row per CDR3 protein. In the table there are 360,000 or so distinct CDR3 sequences, 20% of which are singletons. The sequenced sample was PBMCs from the stem cell graft donor, obtained from the stem cell graft. These receptors came from a human donor who donated a stem cell graft to a child with acute myeloid leukemia.

This clonotype turned up a few times. This chain links TRBV29-1 with TRBJ2-4; TRBD1 matches at 9 bases. This CDR3 has 11 amino acids. Trimming cost V 7 bases and J 8 bases; bases outside gene matches: 3. Germline V gene lookup returns CDR1 SQVTM and CDR2 ANQGSEA. The CDR3 coding sequence is TGCAGCGCGGGACAGGGAGACATTCAGTACTTC. This translates into CSAGQGDIQYF. Full variable domain (remainder filled in from reference TRBV29-1 and TRBJ2-4): SAVISQKPSRDICQRGTSLTIQCQVDSQVTMMFWYRQQPGQSLTLIATANQGSEATYESGFVIDKFPISRPNLTFSTLTVSNMSPEDSSIYLCSAGQGDIQYFGAGTRLSVL.

This clonotype was counted a few times. The chain links TRBV7-2 to TRBJ2-1; the match to TRBD2 covers 13 bases. V lost 5 bases, J lost 3 bases, and 1 base stayed unmatched. Per the germline V gene, CDR1 is SGHTA and CDR2 is FQGNSA. The CDR3 length is 15 residues. In DNA, the CDR3 is TGTGCCAGCAGCGGACTAGCGGGAGTCTACAATGAGCAGTTCTTC. Its translation is CASSGLAGVYNEQFF.

This clonotype was counted many times. The genes are TRBV12-3 or TRBV12-4 and TRBJ2-7; D is uncertain. Trimming shortened V by 3 bases and J by 4 bases, and 10 bases separated the two germline ends. This CDR3 has 13 amino acids. The CDR3 nucleotides are TGTGCCAGCAGTTTCGGCAAACTTTACGAGCAGTACTTC. Translating it yields CASSFGKLYEQYF.

This chain joins TRBV20-1 and TRBJ2-1, with TRBD2 matching over 11 bases. The germline V gene has CDR1 DFQATT and CDR2 SNEGSKA (reference sequence). After removal of 0 bases from V and 5 bases from J, the junction contained 12 bases not matched to a gene. There are 18 residues in the CDR3. CDR3 DNA sequence: TGCAGTGCTAGAGATCATGCCGGGACTAGCGGATCTCACAATGAGCAGTTCTTC. Residues: CSARDHAGTSGSHNEQFF.

This clonotype has a count of ten or more. The chain carries TRBV20-1 and TRBJ2-1, with D unresolved. The CDR3 has 15 amino acids. Trimming left V 0 bases short and J 7 bases short, with 16 bases between. The germline gives CDR1 DFQATT, CDR2 SNEGSKA (reference sequence). This chain's CDR3 is CSARDRRVHWNEQFF. The CDR3 nucleotides are TGCAGTGCTAGAGATCGCAGAGTCCATTGGAATGAGCAGTTCTTC.

This clonotype has more than one count but fewer than ten. This sequence joins TRBV20-1 and TRBJ2-1, with 7 bases lining up with TRBD2. The CDR3 totals 13 residues. Germline CDR1 is DFQATT and CDR2 is SNEGSKA (reference sequence). Unmatched junction bases numbered 2, after V lost 4 bases and J lost 2 bases. This chain's CDR3 is CSATLAAYNEQFF. The CDR3 DNA sequence: TGCAGTGCTACCCTAGCGGCCTACAATGAGCAGTTCTTC.

The V gene is TRBV20-1, the J gene TRBJ2-7, with 8 bases matching TRBD2. Trimming cost V 3 bases and J 2 bases; bases outside gene matches: 9. CDR1 DFQATT and CDR2 SNEGSKA come from the germline V gene (reference sequence). The CDR3 is made up of 15 amino acids. The CDR3 DNA reads as TGCAGTGCTAGTAGGGGCGGGAGGAACCCCTACGAGCAGTACTTC. This gives the protein CSASRGGRNPYEQYF.

This clonotype has just a few counts. This chain links TRBV20-1 with TRBJ1-5; D may be TRBD1 (5 bases). Trimming removed 0 bases from V and 1 base from J, with 16 bases in between. CDR1 DFQATT and CDR2 SNEGSKA come from the germline V gene (reference sequence). CDR3 length: 17 amino acids. CDR3 sequence (DNA): TGCAGTGCTAGAGATGCGGGGGTCCCTGGGAGCAATCAGCCCCAGCATTTT. This encodes CSARDAGVPGSNQPQHF.

V usage is TRBV11-2 and J usage is TRBJ1-3, with unresolved D. Germline loops: CDR1 SGHAT, CDR2 FQNNGV. The V end lost 4 bases, the J end lost 8 bases, and 9 bases lay between the germline ends. The CDR3 consists of 12 residues. The CDR3 bases are TGTGCCAGCAGCTCGGATGGGGACACCATATATTTT. Protein sequence: CASSSDGDTIYF.

The J gene is TRBJ2-1, the V gene TRBV7-2; 11 bases map to TRBD2. Germline V gene sequence: CDR1 SGHTA, CDR2 FQGNSA. Trimming took 2 bases from V and 2 from J; bases not matched to a gene: 2. This CDR3 contains 16 residues. The CDR3 DNA reads as TGTGCCAGCAGCTTAATAGCGGGAGGGACCTACAATGAGCAGTTCTTC. Its translation is CASSLIAGGTYNEQFF.

This clonotype was detected only a few times. This rearrangement joins TRBV6-2 or TRBV6-3 to TRBJ2-1; D gene unclear. Germline lookup yields CDR1 MNHEY and CDR2 SVGEGT. The V end was cut by 8 bases, the J end by 10 bases, with 24 bases between. This CDR3 is built from 15 residues. CDR3 amino acids: CASRQENGGLLEQFF. DNA for the CDR3: TGTGCCAGCCGACAAGAGAATGGTGGCTTACTAGAGCAGTTCTTC.

This clonotype was detected a few times. The rearrangement uses TRBV12-3 or TRBV12-4 and TRBJ2-7; 7 nucleotides align to TRBD1. V was clipped by 5 bases and J by 2 bases; unmatched bases: 6. The CDR3 spans 14 residues. In DNA form, the CDR3 reads TGTGCCAGCAGTCTACAGGGGTTCACCTACGAGCAGTACTTC. Protein: CASSLQGFTYEQYF.

This clonotype came up a few times. The chain has TRBV4-1 and TRBJ1-1; 10 bases are a match to TRBD1. The CDR3 is made up of 13 amino acids. V was pared by 0 bases and J by 9 bases, with 1 base of the junction left unmatched. Per the germline V gene, CDR1 is MGHRA and CDR2 is YSYEKL. The CDR3 loop reads CASSQEGQGKAFF. Here the CDR3 DNA reads TGCGCCAGCAGCCAAGAGGGACAGGGGAAAGCTTTCTTT.

This clonotype was seen many times. CDR3: CSARPAGGFYTQYF. The CDR3 DNA reads TGCAGTGCTAGACCAGCCGGGGGATTCTATACGCAGTATTTT. V is TRBV20-1 and J is TRBJ2-3; weak D call: TRBD2 (6 bases). The germline V gene has CDR1 DFQATT and CDR2 SNEGSKA (reference sequence). The ends were cut back, 2 bases at V and 7 bases at J, with 16 bases in the middle. The CDR3 is 14 residues long.

J is TRBJ1-2 and V is TRBV5-1; TRBD1 aligns across 10 bases. V was pared by 2 bases and J by 3 bases, with 10 bases of the junction left unmatched. Germline V gives CDR1 SGHRS, CDR2 YFSETQ. CDR3 length equals 17 residues. The CDR3 sequence: CASSFRTVGQGYYGYTF. The CDR3 nucleotides are TGCGCCAGCAGCTTCCGAACCGTGGGACAGGGGTACTATGGCTACACCTTC.

This clonotype was seen repeatedly, ten times or more. The rearrangement uses TRBV20-1 and TRBJ2-3; a possible D gene is TRBD2 (6 bases). Germline CDR1 reads DFQATT; CDR2 reads SNEGSKA (reference sequence). The CDR3 consists of 12 residues. Deletions cut 6 bases from V and 4 bases from J, with 11 bases between. The CDR3 DNA reads as TGCAGTGCCCATAGACTAGCAGATACGCAGTATTTT. Encoded protein: CSAHRLADTQYF.

This clonotype was observed a handful of times. This chain uses TRBV12-3 or TRBV12-4 with TRBJ2-2; unclear D gene. There are 15 residues in the CDR3. V gave up 6 bases and J gave up 1 base, with 12 bases separating them. The CDR3 spells CASRPVPLNTGELFF. CDR3 DNA: TGTGCCAGCAGGCCAGTCCCTCTGAACACCGGGGAGCTGTTTTTT.

In DNA form, the CDR3 reads TGTGCCAGCTCACCGATCTTGGAGAACACCGGGGAGCTGTTTTTT. Its translation is CASSPILENTGELFF. The V gene is TRBV18, the J gene TRBJ2-2, with D unclear. CDR1 KGHSH and CDR2 LQKENI come from the germline V gene. The CDR3 runs 15 residues. Trimming took off 3 bases at V and 1 base at J, with 9 bases between the two ends.

This clonotype was found a few times. This chain connects TRBV20-1 to TRBJ1-5, with 7 positions matching TRBD1. Losses at the gene ends were 3 bases for V and 0 bases for J; bases not matched to a gene: 14. This CDR3 region has 18 residues. Germline lookup yields CDR1 DFQATT and CDR2 SNEGSKA (reference sequence). As DNA, the CDR3 is TGCAGTGCTAGCCCCGGGACAGATCACTTCTATAGCAATCAGCCCCAGCATTTT. Translation: CSASPGTDHFYSNQPQHF.

The rearrangement links TRBV19 to TRBJ2-1; the D gene is possibly TRBD2 (5 bases). The germline CDR1 and CDR2 sequences are LNHDA and SQIVND (reference sequence). The ends were cut back, 6 bases at V and 4 bases at J, with 10 bases in the middle. The CDR3 extends over 13 amino acids. This CDR3 reads CASRPEGYNEQFF. CDR3 nucleotides: TGTGCCAGTAGACCTGAGGGTTACAATGAGCAGTTCTTC.